These T cell receptor beta chains were read from a single sample in a study of cytomegalovirus exposure and HLA in healthy donors. Data came from immunoSEQ multiplex PCR; TCRdb stores just in-frame clones and leaves some out. This sample yields 260,000 or so clones, of which about 90% are seen a single time; 3.1% belongs to the top ten. Input material: PBMCs. The receptors were gathered from a woman between 25 and 40 years old in good health and CMV-seronegative. Each CDR3 is given with its conserved first and last residue. The D gene is left open where the match is weak. Rows may omit the clone size; those that give it use once, few, many or a size class.

>-|TRBV6-1|TRBJ2-5|-
TGTGCCAGCAGTATCAGGCTCTACCAAGAGACCCAGTACTTC
CASSIRLYQETQYF
>-|TRBV27|TRBJ2-2|-
TGTGCCAGCAGTTCGGCCGGGACCCGCGGATCCGGGGAGCTGTTTTTT
CASSSAGTRGSGELFF
>-|TRBV6-1|TRBJ2-4|-
TGTGCCAGCAGTGATAATTTGGTCCTAAACATTCAGTACTTC
CASSDNLVLNIQYF
>-|TRBV6-6|TRBJ2-5|-
TGTGCCAGCAGTTACCAGGGGCCGGAGACCCAGTACTTC
CASSYQGPETQYF
>TRBD1|TRBV6-6|TRBJ1-1|-
TGTGCCAGCAGTCAGGGGGCGGCTGAAGCTTTCTTT
CASSQGAAEAFF
>-|TRBV11-3|TRBJ1-5|-
TGTGCCAGCAGCTTAGACAGGGTCAGCAATCAGCCCCAGCATTTT
CASSLDRVSNQPQHF
>-|TRBV15|TRBJ2-1|-
TGTGCCACCAGCAGAGATTTAGGGTACAATGAGCAGTTCTTC
CATSRDLGYNEQFF
>-|TRBV11-1|TRBJ2-5|-
TGTGCCAGCAGCCCCCTACTGATGCAAGAGACCCAGTACTTC
CASSPLLMQETQYF
>-|TRBV19|TRBJ2-7|-
TGTGCCAGTAGTATTACGGGCTCCGGCGAGCAGTACTTC
CASSITGSGEQYF
>-|TRBV18|TRBJ1-2|-
TGTGCCAGCTCACCGGACAGTGGGATCTATGGCTACACCTTC
CASSPDSGIYGYTF
>TRBD1|TRBV5-4|TRBJ2-1|-
TGTGCCAGCAGGGCCGGACAGGGGCCGAGGGATGAGCAGTTCTTC
CASRAGQGPRDEQFF
>TRBD2|TRBV2|TRBJ2-3|-
TGTGCCAGCAGTGACCAAACTTTCGGACTAGGGATAGATACGCAGTATTTT
CASSDQTFGLGIDTQYF
>-|TRBV2|TRBJ2-7|-
TGTGCCAGCAGTGAAATGGACACCTACGAGCAGTACTTC
CASSEMDTYEQYF
>-|TRBV7-8|TRBJ2-1|-
TGTGCCAGCAGCTTAGACGGCCCGCCGGCTGCTGAGCAGTTCTTC
CASSLDGPPAAEQFF
>-|TRBV7-2|TRBJ2-7|-
TGTGCCAGCAGCTTACAGGGAAGTAACTTGCGTCTCGAGCAGTACTTC
CASSLQGSNLRLEQYF
>-|TRBV29-1|TRBJ1-5|-
TGCAGCGTCGGCAGGGACAGCAATCAGCCCCAGCATTTT
CSVGRDSNQPQHF
>-|TRBV20-1|TRBJ2-3|-
TGCAGTGCTAGCACAGATACGCAGTATTTT
CSASTDTQYF
>-|TRBV7-9|TRBJ2-7|-
TGTGCCAGCAGCCACTTCCCTCACGAGCAGTACTTC
CASSHFPHEQYF
>TRBD1|TRBV15|TRBJ2-1|once
TGTGCCACCAGCAGAGATGGGGACAGGGGCGATGAGCAGTTCTTC
CATSRDGDRGDEQFF
>-|TRBV7-9|TRBJ1-5|-
TGTGCCAGCAGCTTGGGAGGGTATAGCAATCAGCCCCAGCATTTT
CASSLGGYSNQPQHF
>-|TRBV28|TRBJ1-2|-
TGTGCCAGCAGTTTATCCGGTCCCGGGAGGGGCTACACCTTC
CASSLSGPGRGYTF
>-|TRBV7-9|TRBJ2-5|-
TGTGCCAGCAGCCCGACAGAGTACCAAGAGACCCAGTACTTC
CASSPTEYQETQYF
>TRBD1|TRBV10-3|TRBJ2-5|-
TGTGCCATCAGCCCGACAGGGTCGGAGACCCAGTACTTC
CAISPTGSETQYF
>TRBD2|TRBV6-5|TRBJ2-5|few
TGTGCCAGCAGTTCCGGCCTGACTAGCGTCCAAGAGACCCAGTACTTC
CASSSGLTSVQETQYF